The T cell receptor beta chain under discussion was sequenced for a study of blood T cell repertoires in COVID-19. Across the whole study: Whether acute or convalescent, the COVID-19 samples came from the United States, Italy and Spain.

Germline trimming cut 3 bases from V and 6 bases from J; bases unmatched to any gene: 12. The CDR3 totals 16 residues. Germline-derived CDR1 and CDR2 are SGHTA and FQGNSA. TCRdb keeps only in-frame clones here, not all; method: immunoSEQ multiplex PCR. The sample has 310,000 or so clones, roughly 87% seen once. This study enrolled people aged roughly 18 to 90 from under 25 US geographic areas. Two negative PCRs, clearance, or symptom resolution had been documented for recovered Cohort 3 donors. The chain has TRBV7-2 and TRBJ2-7; 9 bases are a match to TRBD2. The clonotype originates from a woman aged 18-29 years who had recovered from COVID-19. Sequenced: PBMCs or T cells enriched from blood (not recorded which). As DNA, the CDR3 is TGTGCCAGCAGCTTTGGGGCGGGAGGGCCAGTCTCCGAGCAGTACTTC. It encodes CASSFGAGGPVSEQYF. The complete variable domain, with remaining parts taken from reference TRBV7-2 and TRBJ2-7, reads GAGVSQSPSNKVTEKGKDVELRCDPISGHTALYWYRQSLGQGLEFLIYFQGNSAPDKSGLPSDRFSAERTGGSVSTLTIQRTQQEDSAVYLCASSFGAGGPVSEQYFGPGTRLTVT.